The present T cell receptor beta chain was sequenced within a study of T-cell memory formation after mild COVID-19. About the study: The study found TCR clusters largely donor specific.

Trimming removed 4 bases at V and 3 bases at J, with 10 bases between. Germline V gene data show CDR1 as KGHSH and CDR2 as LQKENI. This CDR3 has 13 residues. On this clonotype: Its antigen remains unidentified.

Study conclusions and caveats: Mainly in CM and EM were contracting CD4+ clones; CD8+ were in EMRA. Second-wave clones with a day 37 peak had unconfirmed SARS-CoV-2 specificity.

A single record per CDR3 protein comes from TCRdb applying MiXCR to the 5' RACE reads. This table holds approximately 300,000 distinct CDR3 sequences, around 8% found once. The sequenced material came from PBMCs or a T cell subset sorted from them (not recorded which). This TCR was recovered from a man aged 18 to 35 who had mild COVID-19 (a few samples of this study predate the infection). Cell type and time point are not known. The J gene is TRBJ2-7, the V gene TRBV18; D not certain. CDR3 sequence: CASSLDGLYEQYV. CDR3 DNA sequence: TGTGCCAGCTCACTTGACGGGCTCTACGAGCAGTACGTC.